The 32 T cell receptor beta chains in this list originate from one sample, sequenced in a study of PD-1 blockade in classical Hodgkin lymphoma. Profiling relied on immunoSEQ multiplex PCR, and the TCRdb table lists in-frame clones only, not all of them. This repertoire shows about 20,000 clones, roughly three quarters found once; its top ten account for around 7.2%. Sample time point: cycle 4 day 1 (C4D1), after about 6 weeks of nivolumab. Every patient had relapsed following autologous stem cell transplantation, and cohorts differed in brentuximab vedotin exposure. The material sequenced was peripheral blood mononuclear cells (PBMCs), taken before the fourth cycle of nivolumab. The receptors were sampled from a human donor with classical Hodgkin lymphoma.

This clone was observed a handful of times. The chain employs TRBV27 and TRBJ2-1; TRBD2 matches at 9 bases. The CDR3 consists of 15 residues. Germline V gives CDR1 MNHEY, CDR2 SMNVEV (reference sequence). J was trimmed by 6 bases and V by 10 bases; bases with no gene match: 13. CDR3 in DNA: TGTGCCACCCACCGACTAGCGGACGGGGGCAATGAGCAGTTCTTC. It translates to CATHRLADGGNEQFF.

The V call is TRBV30, the J call TRBJ1-2; D call uncertain. CDR1 and CDR2 (germline): GTSNPN, SVGIG (reference sequence). V lost 4 bases and J lost 4, with 16 bases in between. The CDR3 covers 14 residues. CDR3 residues: CAWKKWGFSYGYTF. CDR3 bases: TGTGCCTGGAAAAAATGGGGATTTAGCTATGGCTACACCTTC.

This chain uses TRBV19 with TRBJ2-3; D might be TRBD2 (5 bases). Trimming pared 4 bases from V and 3 bases from J, leaving 11 bases between. Germline V lookup: CDR1 LNHDA, CDR2 SQIVND (reference sequence). This CDR3 comprises 14 residues. The CDR3 DNA is TGTGCCAGTAGTACCCCGACGGGAACAGATACGCAGTATTTT. This sequence encodes CASSTPTGTDTQYF.

This clone rates as medium-sized (0.01 to 0.1%). The chain links TRBV6-5 to TRBJ2-2, with no clear D. CDR1 is MNHEY and CDR2 is SVGAGI in the germline V gene. V dropped 0 bases and J dropped 6 bases, with 14 bases sitting between them. This CDR3 spans 16 amino acids. The DNA for the CDR3 is TGTGCCAGCAGTTACTCGGCCCCGGAGCAACCCGGGGAGCTGTTTTTT. This sequence encodes CASSYSAPEQPGELFF.

This chain connects TRBV5-1 to TRBJ1-1; TRBD1 might be the D (6 bases). CDR1 is SGHRS and CDR2 is YFSETQ in the germline V gene. The CDR3 contains 14 residues. V lost 1 base to trimming and J lost 3 bases, with 10 bases between them. Here the CDR3 reads CASSLWSGDTEAFF. The CDR3 DNA is TGCGCCAGCAGCTTGTGGTCAGGGGACACTGAAGCTTTCTTT.

The chain joins TRBV13 to TRBJ1-6; 8 nucleotides agree with TRBD1. Trimming at V came to 5 bases and at J to 5 bases, leaving 14 bases not matched to a gene. Germline V gives CDR1 PRHDT, CDR2 FYEKMQ (reference sequence). This CDR3 contains 18 residues. The CDR3 here is CASSPRGGQASHNSPLHF. CDR3 nucleotide sequence: TGTGCCAGCAGCCCACGGGGGGGACAGGCCAGCCATAATTCACCCCTCCACTTT. Drawing the rest from reference TRBV13 and TRBJ1-6, the complete variable domain is AAGVIQSPRHLIKEKRETATLKCYPIPRHDTVYWYQQGPGQDPQFLISFYEKMQSDKGSIPDRFSAQQFSDYHSELNMSSLELGDSALYFCASSPRGGQASHNSPLHFGNGTRLTVT.

This clone came up once. This chain joins TRBV11-3 and TRBJ2-3, with TRBD2 matching 9 bases. This CDR3 contains 13 residues. Germline CDR1 and CDR2: SGHNT and YENEEA. With V trimmed by 5 bases and J by 12 bases, 9 bases remained unmatched. CDR3 sequence reads: CASSNGYSGGQYF. In DNA form, the CDR3 reads TGTGCCAGCAGCAACGGGTATAGCGGGGGCCAGTATTTT.

The chain joins TRBV14 to TRBJ2-3; D possibly corresponds to TRBD1 (5 bases). The V gene's germline CDR1 is SGHDN and CDR2 FVKESK. The CDR3 loop spans 15 amino acids. V was trimmed by 9 bases and J by 2 bases, leaving 18 bases between them. DNA for the CDR3: TGTGCCAGTGGGAAAGGGGCTCGACACACAGATACGCAGTATTTT. Its translation is CASGKGARHTDTQYF.

The V and J genes are TRBV15 and TRBJ1-1, with D possibly TRBD1 on 6 matching bases. CDR1 and CDR2 from the germline V gene are LNHNV and YYDKDF (reference sequence). Trimming left V 5 bases short and J 3 bases short, with 10 bases between. The CDR3 contains 13 residues. CDR3 residues: CATSPGQYTEAFF. The DNA of the CDR3 is TGTGCCACCAGCCCTGGACAGTACACTGAAGCTTTCTTT.

The rearrangement joins TRBV6-6 to TRBJ2-3; D call uncertain. The germline CDR1 and CDR2 sequences are MNHNY and SVGAGI (reference sequence). This CDR3 contains 14 residues. Trimming removed 8 bases from V and 0 bases from J, with 12 bases in between. CDR3 amino acids: CASCRTASTDTQYF. As DNA, the CDR3 is TGTGCCAGCTGTCGGACCGCCAGCACAGATACGCAGTATTTT.

The rearrangement uses TRBV2 and TRBJ2-3; D is unresolved. The CDR3 runs 14 residues. Germline V gene lookup returns CDR1 SNHLY and CDR2 FYNNEI. V was trimmed by 3 bases and J by 5 bases, leaving 12 bases between them. CDR3 nucleotide sequence: TGTGCCAGCAGTGAGGCGCGCGTAGAAGATACGCAGTATTTT. Protein: CASSEARVEDTQYF.

This chain joins TRBV5-1 and TRBJ2-1; TRBD1 might be the D (5 bases). V was cut by 3 bases and J by 3 bases, with 19 bases left in between. The CDR3 consists of 17 residues. The V gene's germline CDR1 is SGHRS and CDR2 YFSETQ. DNA of the CDR3: TGCGCCAGCAGCTCCGACGACAGTCCCAAGTTCTACAATGAGCAGTTCTTC. It encodes CASSSDDSPKFYNEQFF.

This chain joins TRBV19 and TRBJ1-5; possible D gene TRBD1, 6 bases. V was trimmed by 6 bases and J by 7 bases, leaving 16 bases between them. The germline CDR1 and CDR2 sequences are LNHDA and SQIVND (reference sequence). The CDR3 sequence is 14 residues long. The CDR3 DNA sequence: TGTGCCAGTAGGGTAGTGACAGGAGGACAGCCCCAGCATTTT. This codes for CASRVVTGGQPQHF. The full variable domain, its missing parts supplied by reference TRBV19 and TRBJ1-5, is DGGITQSPKYLFRKEGQNVTLSCEQNLNHDAMYWYRQDPGQGLRLIYYSQIVNDFQKGDIAEGYSVSREKKESFPLTVTSAQKNPTAFYLCASRVVTGGQPQHFGDGTRLSIL.

This chain uses TRBV13 with TRBJ2-5; tentatively, D is TRBD2 (6 bases). CDR1 and CDR2 (germline): PRHDT, FYEKMQ (reference sequence). This CDR3 is built from 18 residues. The germline V and J ends were trimmed by 2 bases and 4 bases, with 23 bases remaining between them. CDR3 sequence: CASSLHDTPRETGETQYF. The CDR3 coding sequence is TGTGCCAGCAGCTTACACGACACTCCCCGGGAGACGGGAGAGACCCAGTACTTC.

The rearrangement links TRBV28 to TRBJ2-7, with a possible D match to TRBD2 (6 bases). Per germline, CDR1 MDHEN and CDR2 SYDVKM. The ends were cut back, 3 bases at V and 2 bases at J, with 17 bases in the middle. CDR3 size: 16 residues. CDR3 residues: CASSFGSGVSTYEQYF. The DNA for the CDR3 is TGTGCCAGCAGTTTTGGGTCGGGGGTCTCCACCTACGAGCAGTACTTC. Full variable domain (remainder filled in from reference TRBV28 and TRBJ2-7): DVKVTQSSRYLVKRTGEKVFLECVQDMDHENMFWYRQDPGLGLRLIYFSYDVKMKEKGDIPEGYSVSREKKERFSLILESASTNQTSMYLCASSFGSGVSTYEQYFGPGTRLTVT.

V usage is TRBV30 and J usage is TRBJ2-1; tentatively, D is TRBD1 (5 bases). V gave up 2 bases and J gave up 9 bases, with 11 bases separating them. The CDR3 is made up of 12 amino acids. The germline V gene encodes CDR1 GTSNPN and CDR2 SVGIG (reference sequence). The CDR3 DNA reads as TGTGCCTGGAGTCAAGGGGCACGTGAGCAGTTCTTC. Amino acid sequence: CAWSQGAREQFF.

Concerning this clone itself: Other nucleotide sequences from this sample produce the same CDR3. This chain links TRBV4-1 with TRBJ2-1; D is ambiguous. The CDR3 runs 15 residues. V shed 3 bases and J shed 0 bases, with 9 bases lying between them. Germline CDR1 and CDR2: MGHRA and YSYEKL. CDR3 DNA: TGCGCCAGCAGCCAGGGCCTTTTCTCCTACAATGAGCAGTTCTTC. It translates to CASSQGLFSYNEQFF.

This clone was seen a single time. The rearrangement uses TRBV27 and TRBJ1-2; D is ambiguous. V was clipped by 2 bases and J by 2 bases, with 6 bases between them. The length of the CDR3 is 13 residues. Germline CDR1 is MNHEY and CDR2 is SMNVEV (reference sequence). The CDR3 DNA reads as TGTGCCAGCAGTTTAATGGGGAACTATGGCTACACCTTC. It codes for CASSLMGNYGYTF.

This clone was picked up one time. The chain carries TRBV2 and TRBJ2-5; unclear D gene. Germline V lookup: CDR1 SNHLY, CDR2 FYNNEI. Trimming pared 3 bases from V and 1 base from J, leaving 18 bases between. The CDR3 has 17 residues. The CDR3 DNA reads as TGTGCCAGCAGTGACCCTATCGGGTGGGGTCGCCAAGAGACCCAGTACTTC. This gives the protein CASSDPIGWGRQETQYF.

The rearrangement joins TRBV7-2 to TRBJ1-6, with a possible D match to TRBD1 (5 bases). V was trimmed by 4 bases and J by 0 bases, leaving 16 bases between them. The germline CDR1 and CDR2 sequences are SGHTA and FQGNSA. The CDR3 extends over 18 amino acids. CDR3 DNA: TGTGCCAGCAGCTCAAAAAATAAACAGGCCTCCTATAATTCACCCCTCCACTTT. Translation gives CASSSKNKQASYNSPLHF.

Only one count was recorded for this clone. V is TRBV29-1 and J is TRBJ2-5; D call uncertain. CDR1 is SQVTM and CDR2 is ANQGSEA in the germline V gene. This CDR3 is built from 13 residues. The V and J ends lost 4 bases and 5 bases respectively, with 14 bases between them. CDR3 sequence reads: CSVALSLWETQYF. The CDR3 bases are TGCAGCGTTGCACTGTCCCTGTGGGAGACCCAGTACTTC.

The V gene is TRBV27, the J gene TRBJ1-2, with D tentatively TRBD1 (5 bases). Per germline, CDR1 MNHEY and CDR2 SMNVEV (reference sequence). The length of the CDR3 is 15 residues. Trimming shortened V by 6 bases and J by 2 bases, and 16 bases separated the two germline ends. CDR3 coding DNA: TGTGCCAGCAGGGCGCCCGGGACGGCGAACTATGGCTACACCTTC. It is translated as CASRAPGTANYGYTF.

This chain links TRBV16 with TRBJ1-2; D call uncertain. This CDR3 is built from 13 residues. Trimming took off 2 bases at V and 8 bases at J, with 12 bases between the two ends. CDR1 and CDR2 (germline): KGHSY, FQNENV. The CDR3 loop is CASSQGTTQGYTF. The DNA of the CDR3 is TGTGCCAGCAGCCAAGGCACCACGCAAGGCTACACCTTC.

In the case of this clone: One end of the junction fails to match germline, which may point to a read error. The chain links TRBV28 to TRBJ1-6, with D possibly being TRBD1 (5 bases). CDR3 size: 13 residues. Germline V gene data show CDR1 as MDHEN and CDR2 as SYDVKM. The CDR3 sequence is CASSPPLGGMRNF. The DNA of the CDR3 is TGTGCCAGCAGCCCACCTTTGGGGGGGATGAGAAATTTT.

This chain uses TRBV28 with TRBJ2-7; D perhaps matches TRBD2 (6 bases). The CDR3 consists of 14 residues. Germline CDR1 reads MDHEN; CDR2 reads SYDVKM. Trimming left V 6 bases short and J 2 bases short, with 14 bases between. The CDR3 is CASRGTGGTYEQYF. The CDR3 DNA follows: TGTGCCAGCAGGGGGACCGGCGGGACCTACGAGCAGTACTTC.

This chain uses TRBV6-5 with TRBJ2-7; a weak D match, TRBD2 (6 bases). Germline values: CDR1 MNHEY, CDR2 SVGAGI. The CDR3 totals 11 residues. V was trimmed by 6 bases and J by 4 bases, leaving 7 bases between them. CDR3 in amino acids: CASRGGYEQYF. The CDR3 DNA sequence: TGTGCCAGCAGGGGGGGATACGAGCAGTACTTC.

The V and J genes are TRBV27 and TRBJ2-1, with D uncertain. V dropped 3 bases and J dropped 5 bases, with 5 bases sitting between them. Germline CDR1 MNHEY, CDR2 SMNVEV (reference sequence). The CDR3 is made up of 12 amino acids. The CDR3 DNA is TGTGCCAGCAGTTTGTCGGACAATGAGCAGTTCTTC. Translating gives CASSLSDNEQFF.

The V and J genes are TRBV5-1 and TRBJ1-2; D is perhaps TRBD1 (5 bases). The CDR3 covers 15 residues. Germline CDR1 reads SGHRS; CDR2 reads YFSETQ. The V end was cut by 1 base, the J end by 6 bases, with 16 bases between. CDR3 amino acids: CASSLPRGGLDGYTF. The DNA of the CDR3 is TGCGCCAGCAGCTTGCCACGCGGGGGTTTAGATGGCTACACCTTC.

This sequence joins TRBV7-9 and TRBJ2-3; 8 bases are shared with TRBD1. CDR3 length equals 17 residues. The junction had 10 bases not matched to a gene; V was cut back by 5 bases and J by 0 bases. The germline CDR1 and CDR2 sequences are SEHNR and FQNEAQ (reference sequence). CDR3 nucleotide sequence: TGTGCCAGCAGCGCACCGCGACAGGGGTCAAGCACAGATACGCAGTATTTT. Translated: CASSAPRQGSSTDTQYF.

V and J are TRBV5-1 and TRBJ2-7, with 12 bases fitting TRBD1. Trimming at V came to 0 bases and at J to 4 bases, leaving 2 bases not matched to a gene. The CDR3 spans 15 residues. Germline-derived CDR1 and CDR2 are SGHRS and YFSETQ. CDR3 in amino acids: CASSLGDRGQYEQYF. Here the CDR3 DNA reads TGCGCCAGCAGCTTGGGGGACAGGGGGCAGTACGAGCAGTACTTC.

V is TRBV7-2 and J is TRBJ1-5, with TRBD1 identical over 9 bases. CDR3 length: 15 residues. Germline CDR1 is SGHTA and CDR2 is FQGNSA. V lost 6 bases and J lost 1; bases outside the gene matches: 4. The CDR3 bases are TGTGCCAGCAGACGGGACAGGGTCAGCAATCAGCCCCAGCATTTT. Its translation is CASRRDRVSNQPQHF.

The chain joins TRBV11-2 to TRBJ2-5; D uncertain. Deletions cut 5 bases from V and 2 bases from J, with 9 bases between. CDR1 and CDR2 from the germline V gene are SGHAT and FQNNGV. The CDR3 runs to 13 residues. In DNA form, the CDR3 reads TGTGCCAGCAGCCCAGACGGGCAAGAGACCCAGTACTTC. This codes for CASSPDGQETQYF.